This entry lists 2 T cell receptor beta chains sequenced from one sample in a study of blood T cell repertoires in COVID-19. Some clones are missing from TCRdb's copy, which holds only in-frame ones; the method was immunoSEQ multiplex PCR. Of roughly 120,000 clones in the sample, more than 75% are singletons; the top ten hold 3.3%. The sequenced material came from peripheral blood. The receptors were gathered from a woman aged 45-60 years with acute or convalescent COVID-19.

This rearrangement joins TRBV5-1 to TRBJ2-7, with 12 bases aligning to TRBD2. This CDR3 region has 16 residues. The germline V gene has CDR1 SGHRS and CDR2 YFSETQ. With 0 bases clipped from V and 5 bases from J, the junction kept 6 bases outside the gene matches. As DNA, the CDR3 is TGCGCCAGCAGCTTGGAGACTAGCGGGAGTATCCACGAGCAGTACTTC. This gives the protein CASSLETSGSIHEQYF.

The chain couples TRBV5-1 to TRBJ1-1, with TRBD1 identical over 9 bases. The CDR3 has 15 residues. Germline values: CDR1 SGHRS, CDR2 YFSETQ. Unmatched junction bases numbered 10, after V lost 4 bases and J lost 6 bases. The CDR3 reads CASSIRDRALAEAFF. In DNA form, the CDR3 reads TGCGCCAGCAGCATCCGGGACAGGGCCCTAGCTGAAGCTTTCTTT.